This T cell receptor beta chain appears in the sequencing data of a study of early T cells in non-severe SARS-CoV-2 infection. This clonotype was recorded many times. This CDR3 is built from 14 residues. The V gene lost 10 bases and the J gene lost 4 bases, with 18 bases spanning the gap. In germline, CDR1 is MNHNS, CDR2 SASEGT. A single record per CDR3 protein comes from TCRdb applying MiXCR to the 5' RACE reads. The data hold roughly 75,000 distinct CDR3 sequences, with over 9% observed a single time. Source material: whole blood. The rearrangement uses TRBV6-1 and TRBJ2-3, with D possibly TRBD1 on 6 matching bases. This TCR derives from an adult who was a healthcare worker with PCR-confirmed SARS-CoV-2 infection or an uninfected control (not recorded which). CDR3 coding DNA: TGTGCCATCCTACAGGGCGTCCGAGCAGATACGCAGTATTTT. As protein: CAILQGVRADTQYF.